This TCR beta chain stems from a study of T-cell reconstitution after alpha-beta-depleted transplantation in children. The study's findings and limits: One year after transplant, T-cell counts and diversity came mostly from newly produced T cells. Several hundred expanded graft clones reportedly were the source of alpha-beta T cells about two months after transplant. The origin of high day-60 TCRbeta diversity in some patients lay in surviving recipient T cells and thymic progenitors.

A TCRbeta library incorporating unique molecular identifiers was prepared. TCRdb called the PCR reads again in MiXCR, with one record for every CDR3 protein. The table has about 600,000 distinct CDR3 sequences, more than 20% seen once; the top ten hold 13% to 15%. A word on this clonotype: Its antigen remains unidentified. One end of the junction does not line up with germline, which may come from a read error.

The CDR3 loop spans 17 amino acids. The V gene's germline CDR1 is MNHNS and CDR2 SASEGT. This TCR was recovered from a boy under two years old who had a stem cell transplant for acute myeloid leukemia, so the T cells may come from the graft donor. The chain uses TRBV6-1 and TRBJ2-6; 8 bases are a match to TRBD2. Sequenced here: PBMCs, mostly from graft donor cells, sampled 360 days after TCRalphabeta/CD19-depleted stem cell transplant. This CDR3 reads CASSQAGAVSGANVLTF. CDR3 nucleotides: TGTGCCAGCAGTCAAGCGGGGGCAGTCTCTGGGGCCAACGTCCTGACTTTC.